This T cell receptor beta chain was obtained from a study of CD8+ T cells in alopecia areata. Across the study: A 6-month period off drug followed tofacitinib, which lasted 6 to 18 months.

At least ten counts were recorded for this clone. One junction end does not reproduce the germline sequence, and a read error may be involved. TCR sequencing used cDNA made by reverse transcription of extracted RNA. Profiled with immunoSEQ multiplex PCR; TCRdb holds only in-frame clones, not every one. The sample carries 200,000 to 250,000 clones, about two fifths recorded once. Treatment defined: oral pan-JAK inhibitor, 5-10 mg twice daily. The CDR3 runs 15 residues. Germline lookup yields CDR1 SGHRS and CDR2 YFSETQ. The chain carries TRBV5-1 and TRBJ1-1; D unresolved. This receptor was obtained from a human donor with alopecia areata. The starting material was CD4+ T cells sorted from blood, obtained around week 31, from a patient treated with tofacitinib. CDR3 region: CASSLGNMGNAEAFF. CDR3 DNA: TGCGCCAGCAGCTTGGGTAATATGGGGAACGCTGAAGCTTTCTTT.